This T cell receptor beta chain was recovered during a study of OX40 agonist ivuxolimab in advanced cancers. Per germline, CDR1 LNHDA and CDR2 SQIVND (reference sequence). This CDR3 comprises 15 residues. With 3 bases removed from V and 4 bases from J, the gap between germline ends came to 15 bases. Patients with autoimmune history or systemic immunosuppression were excluded. Only in-frame clones appear in the TCRdb table, and some are missing; sequencing was by immunoSEQ multiplex PCR. Seen here are 100,000 or so clones, about 90% observed once, and the top ten hold about 0.89%. This sequence joins TRBV19 and TRBJ1-2; D gene ambiguous. The material sequenced was CD4+ or CD8+ T cells sorted from blood, taken in a trial of the OX40 agonist ivuxolimab. The TCR originated in an adult with an advanced solid tumor such as melanoma, head and neck, liver or kidney cancer. The CDR3 region is CASSIADSVGYGYTF. DNA of the CDR3: TGTGCCAGTAGTATCGCGGACTCCGTGGGCTATGGCTACACCTTC.